The present entry profiles one TCR beta chain with its context. The antigen is undetermined. This sample stems from a study of T cells in Graves' hyperthyroidism and ophthalmopathy. Findings and caveats of the study: Ophthalmopathy prediction by the model preceded onset by a median roughly 6 months. Most thyroid clonotypes expanded above 0.001 were also detected in blood.

Amplified regions were TCR beta CDR3 sequences from RNA transcripts. The HTBI primer set was used in a first-round RT-PCR of the TCR CDR3. TCRdb re-derived calls from the multiplex PCR reads in MiXCR, one entry per CDR3 protein. The profile shows hundreds of thousands of distinct CDR3 sequences, 45% of them singletons. Exclusion followed for patients with uncontrolled infection, other autoimmune disease, pregnancy or lactation. Diagnostic assessment was based on clinical symptoms, serum thyroxine and TRAb, thyroid ultrasound and orbital computed tomography. The clonotype originates from an adult man with Graves' disease, either hyperthyroidism or ophthalmopathy (not recorded which). Sequenced sample: peripheral blood or thyroid tissue (not recorded which).

The chain's CDR3 is CASSIWYSNQPQHF. CDR3 sequence (DNA): TGTGCCAGTAGTATTTGGTATAGCAATCAGCCCCAGCATTTT. This chain connects TRBV19 to TRBJ1-5; D not resolved. Trimming shortened V by 3 bases and J by 0 bases, and 6 bases separated the two germline ends. The germline V gene has CDR1 LNHDA and CDR2 SQIVND (reference sequence). The CDR3 has 14 residues.